Shown below are 32 T cell receptor beta chains from a single sample sequenced in a study of shared clonotypes between healthy human individuals. The method was immunoSEQ multiplex PCR; TCRdb's version includes in-frame clones alone and lacks a portion of them. The table shows more than 1 million clones, with around 78% occurring only once. Source material: memory CD4+ T cells from PBMCs. Subset described: CD45RA-negative fraction. The receptors derive from a man aged 18 to 35 in good health. Some clones in this sample may be carry-over from other donors' samples.

The chain joins TRBV19 to TRBJ2-1, with a weak D call TRBD2 (6 bases). The CDR3 length is 16 residues. Trimming cost V 5 bases and J 0 bases, with 14 bases left between them. Germline CDR1 is LNHDA and CDR2 is SQIVND (reference sequence). The CDR3 DNA sequence: TGTGCCAGTAGTTCCTCCTGGCGGGACTCCTACAATGAGCAGTTCTTC. This gives the protein CASSSSWRDSYNEQFF. The variable domain in full, completed from reference TRBV19 and TRBJ2-1, reads DGGITQSPKYLFRKEGQNVTLSCEQNLNHDAMYWYRQDPGQGLRLIYYSQIVNDFQKGDIAEGYSVSREKKESFPLTVTSAQKNPTAFYLCASSSSWRDSYNEQFFGPGTRLTVL.

The rearrangement uses TRBV6-6 and TRBJ2-7; TRBD2 is a possible D gene (5 bases). Trimming took off 6 bases at V and 3 bases at J, with 9 bases between the two ends. The CDR3 is 12 amino acids. Germline V gene data show CDR1 as MNHNY and CDR2 as SVGAGI (reference sequence). This CDR3 reads CASRYGDYEQYF. CDR3 DNA sequence: TGTGCCAGCAGATACGGGGACTACGAGCAGTACTTC.

The chain carries TRBV27 and TRBJ2-7; TRBD1 matches at 8 bases. The V and J ends lost 9 bases and 2 bases, in that order; junction bases with no gene match: 15. CDR3 length: 16 amino acids. Germline CDR1 MNHEY, CDR2 SMNVEV (reference sequence). CDR3 protein: CASRRTGYEGAYEQYF. The CDR3 DNA sequence: TGTGCCAGTCGAAGGACAGGGTATGAAGGGGCCTACGAGCAGTACTTC.

The V call is TRBV6-1, the J call TRBJ2-1; 7 bases match TRBD1. The CDR3 loop spans 17 amino acids. V trimming: 0 bases; J trimming: 4 bases; junction bases outside the gene matches: 9. Germline V gene sequence: CDR1 MNHNS, CDR2 SASEGT. CDR3 in DNA: TGTGCCAGCAGTGAAGCAAGGGGTAGGGGGCGATACAATGAGCAGTTCTTC. Residues: CASSEARGRGRYNEQFF.

CDR3 sequence reads: CASQRDLQYEQYF. The CDR3 nucleotides read TGCGCCAGCCAGCGGGACCTCCAATACGAGCAGTACTTC. The chain couples TRBV5-1 to TRBJ2-7; 7 bases agree with TRBD2. V shed 7 bases and J 4 bases; nucleotides not matched to a gene: 8. There are 13 residues in the CDR3. Germline-derived CDR1 and CDR2 are SGHRS and YFSETQ.

The chain has TRBV2 and TRBJ2-2; D is perhaps TRBD1 (5 bases). Trimming stripped 7 bases from V and 4 bases from J, with 10 bases between. Germline V gives CDR1 SNHLY, CDR2 FYNNEI. This CDR3 has 13 amino acids. The CDR3 loop reads CASTATATGELFF. The CDR3 DNA reads as TGTGCCAGCACCGCGACAGCCACCGGGGAGCTGTTTTTT. The whole variable domain, filled in from reference TRBV2 and TRBJ2-2, reads EPEVTQTPSHQVTQMGQEVILRCVPISNHLYFYWYRQILGQKVEFLVSFYNNEISEKSEIFDDQFSVERPDGSNFTLKIRSTKLEDSAMYFCASTATATGELFFGEGSRLTVL.

This clone occurred a few times. The V call is TRBV4-1, the J call TRBJ2-2, with 7 bases fitting TRBD2. In germline, CDR1 is MGHRA, CDR2 YSYEKL. The CDR3 contains 16 residues. The V segment lost 3 bases and the J segment 5 bases; nucleotides outside the gene matches: 9. This CDR3 reads CASSHLGLAATGELFF. CDR3 DNA: TGCGCCAGCAGCCACCTCGGGCTAGCGGCAACCGGGGAGCTGTTTTTT.

This clone was detected a few times. This chain joins TRBV5-1 and TRBJ1-1; 10 bases match TRBD1. This CDR3 spans 14 amino acids. Germline CDR1 is SGHRS and CDR2 is YFSETQ. V lost 7 bases, J lost 11 bases, and 14 bases stayed unmatched. CDR3 in amino acids: CASVSTGGSKGAFF. The CDR3, as DNA: TGCGCCAGCGTATCGACAGGGGGCTCGAAAGGTGCTTTCTTT. Filled out from reference TRBV5-1 and TRBJ1-1, the complete variable domain reads KAGVTQTPRYLIKTRGQQVTLSCSPISGHRSVSWYQQTPGQGLQFLFEYFSETQRNKGNFPGRFSGRQFSNSRSEMNVSTLELGDSALYLCASVSTGGSKGAFFGQGTRLTVV.

This clone was counted only a few times. This chain connects TRBV2 to TRBJ1-2, with a tentative D call TRBD1 (6 bases). The CDR3 has 13 residues. The V end was cut by 7 bases, the J end by 4 bases, with 13 bases between. Germline V gene lookup returns CDR1 SNHLY and CDR2 FYNNEI. As DNA, the CDR3 is TGTGCCAGCAAGAGCCAGGGGCCCTATGGCTACACCTTC. As protein: CASKSQGPYGYTF.

The V call is TRBV9, the J call TRBJ2-7; D is perhaps TRBD1 (5 bases). CDR3 length: 14 residues. Germline loops: CDR1 SGDLS, CDR2 YYNGEE. The V and J ends lost 0 bases and 2 bases respectively, with 9 bases between them. The CDR3 loop is CASSVGAGPYEQYF. DNA of the CDR3: TGTGCCAGCAGCGTAGGGGCAGGGCCCTACGAGCAGTACTTC. The full variable domain, its missing parts supplied by reference TRBV9 and TRBJ2-7, is DSGVTQTPKHLITATGQRVTLRCSPRSGDLSVYWYQQSLDQGLQFLIQYYNGEERAKGNILERFSAQQFPDLHSELNLSSLELGDSALYFCASSVGAGPYEQYFGPGTRLTVT.

V is TRBV7-2 and J is TRBJ2-2; 7 bases are shared with TRBD1. The germline V gene encodes CDR1 SGHTA and CDR2 FQGNSA. The CDR3 loop spans 17 amino acids. The J segment lost 4 bases and the V segment lost 4 bases, leaving 12 bases of the junction unmatched. CDR3 amino acids: CASSSPRQGRFTGELFF. The CDR3 DNA reads TGTGCCAGCAGCTCTCCGAGACAGGGTCGGTTCACCGGGGAGCTGTTTTTT.

This clone appeared once. The J gene is TRBJ2-2, the V gene TRBV5-4, with 10 bases aligning to TRBD1. The CDR3 covers 15 residues. Germline assignment: CDR1 SGHNT and CDR2 YYREEE (reference sequence). V was pared by 0 bases and J by 6 bases, with 2 bases of the junction left unmatched. The CDR3 is CASSLGGQGAGELFF. The CDR3 DNA reads TGTGCCAGCAGCTTGGGCGGACAGGGGGCCGGGGAGCTGTTTTTT.

CDR3 sequence reads: CASSLGSGGSQKAFF. The CDR3 coding sequence is TGCGCCAGCAGCTTGGGCTCCGGTGGGAGCCAAAAAGCTTTCTTT. The chain has TRBV5-1 and TRBJ1-1; D is ambiguous. Looked up from germline, CDR1 is SGHRS and CDR2 is YFSETQ. V lost 0 bases, J lost 9 bases, and 18 bases lay in between. This CDR3 comprises 15 residues. Drawing the rest from reference TRBV5-1 and TRBJ1-1, the complete variable domain is KAGVTQTPRYLIKTRGQQVTLSCSPISGHRSVSWYQQTPGQGLQFLFEYFSETQRNKGNFPGRFSGRQFSNSRSEMNVSTLELGDSALYLCASSLGSGGSQKAFFGQGTRLTVV.

The sample holds many counts of this clone. The chain carries TRBV19 and TRBJ1-2, with TRBD1 identical over 10 bases. V shed 7 bases, J shed 13 bases, and the junction held 15 bases outside the gene matches. The germline CDR1 and CDR2 sequences are LNHDA and SQIVND (reference sequence). This CDR3 region has 14 residues. The CDR3 protein is CASMQGTTGGVFTF. In nucleotides, the CDR3 is TGTGCCAGTATGCAGGGGACGACAGGGGGCGTTTTCACCTTC.

The table lists this clone with a few counts. CDR3 nucleotides: TGTGCCATCAGTGGGGACAGGGGGGCTTGGGAGCCCCAGCATTTT. Encoded protein: CAISGDRGAWEPQHF. The J gene is TRBJ1-5, the V gene TRBV10-3, with TRBD1 matching over 11 bases. Germline CDR1 and CDR2: ENHRY and SYGVKD. The CDR3 has 15 residues. J gave up 8 bases and V 4 bases, and 7 bases lay outside the gene matches.

V is TRBV28 and J is TRBJ1-3; 7 bases match TRBD1. The CDR3 loop spans 13 amino acids. V shed 3 bases, J shed 7 bases, and the junction held 3 bases outside the gene matches. The germline gives CDR1 MDHEN, CDR2 SYDVKM. The DNA for the CDR3 is TGTGCCAGCAGTTTGAGCAGGGGGAACACCATATATTTT. This translates into CASSLSRGNTIYF.

The J gene is TRBJ2-5, the V gene TRBV7-8; 11 bases map to TRBD2. Trimming cost V 1 base and J 10 bases; bases outside gene matches: 5. Per the germline V gene, CDR1 is SGHVS and CDR2 is FQNEAQ. The CDR3 runs 14 residues. The CDR3 region is CASSLGSGLAGQYF. CDR3 nucleotide sequence: TGTGCCAGCAGCTTAGGAAGTGGACTAGCGGGCCAGTACTTC.

The rearrangement joins TRBV5-6 to TRBJ1-1; D is possibly TRBD1 (6 bases). The germline CDR1 and CDR2 sequences are SGHDT and YYEEEE. The CDR3 sequence is 14 residues long. The germline V and J ends were trimmed by 4 bases and 7 bases, with 17 bases remaining between them. The CDR3 loop is CASSNLGTSREAFF. DNA for the CDR3: TGTGCCAGCAGCAACCTTGGGACAAGCCGTGAAGCTTTCTTT.

V is TRBV4-1 and J is TRBJ2-1; D call uncertain. Per the germline V gene, CDR1 is MGHRA and CDR2 is YSYEKL. The V end lost 4 bases, the J end lost 7 bases, and 20 bases lay between the germline ends. This CDR3 region has 16 residues. CDR3 sequence: CASSPNGLRSLNEQFF. The CDR3, as DNA: TGCGCCAGCAGCCCCAACGGTCTTAGGAGCTTGAATGAGCAGTTCTTC.

The chain is built from TRBV9 and TRBJ2-6, with D unclear. This CDR3 region has 16 residues. CDR1 is SGDLS and CDR2 is YYNGEE in the germline V gene. Trimming left V 4 bases short and J 0 bases short, with 11 bases between. CDR3 sequence (DNA): TGTGCCAGCAGCCCACGGACGGGCTCTGGGGCCAACGTCCTGACTTTC. Amino acids: CASSPRTGSGANVLTF.

This chain links TRBV19 with TRBJ2-6; D gene uncertain. The CDR3 has 15 residues. Trimming pared 9 bases from V and 4 bases from J, leaving 16 bases between. Germline V gene lookup returns CDR1 LNHDA and CDR2 SQIVND (reference sequence). DNA for the CDR3: TGTGCCAGCAGCAGACCCTTCGGCGGGGCCAACGTCCTGACTTTC. Translation: CASSRPFGGANVLTF.

The chain employs TRBV9 and TRBJ2-1; tentatively, D is TRBD2 (6 bases). The CDR3 length is 15 residues. The germline V gene has CDR1 SGDLS and CDR2 YYNGEE. V gave up 2 bases and J gave up 4 bases, with 13 bases separating them. The DNA of the CDR3 is TGTGCCAGCAGCGTGTATACGGGAGTTTACAATGAGCAGTTCTTC. This translates into CASSVYTGVYNEQFF.

This chain joins TRBV27 and TRBJ2-2; the D gene is possibly TRBD1 (6 bases). V dropped 5 bases and J dropped 9 bases, with 16 bases sitting between them. CDR1 and CDR2 from the germline V gene are MNHEY and SMNVEV (reference sequence). The CDR3 is made up of 14 amino acids. The CDR3 sequence: CASSPTGNPRELFF. The CDR3 DNA sequence: TGTGCCAGCAGTCCCACAGGGAATCCCAGGGAGCTGTTTTTT.

The CDR3 nucleotides read TGTGCCTCACGCATGGGACAGGCTCCCTACGAGCAGTACTTC. Translating it yields CASRMGQAPYEQYF. The chain recombines TRBV6-6 with TRBJ2-7, with 8 bases that match TRBD1. The V gene's germline CDR1 is MNHNY and CDR2 SVGAGI (reference sequence). The CDR3 length is 14 residues. V dropped 11 bases and J dropped 2; count of bases not matched to a gene: 11.

The chain combines TRBV7-2 with TRBJ1-2; D gene unclear. Germline assignment: CDR1 SGHTA and CDR2 FQGNSA. V was cut by 0 bases and J by 8 bases, with 7 bases left in between. The CDR3 runs 12 residues. CDR3 sequence: CASSLANWGYTF. CDR3 sequence (DNA): TGTGCCAGCAGCTTAGCAAATTGGGGCTACACCTTC. Variable domain in full (rest from reference TRBV7-2 and TRBJ1-2): GAGVSQSPSNKVTEKGKDVELRCDPISGHTALYWYRQSLGQGLEFLIYFQGNSAPDKSGLPSDRFSAERTGGSVSTLTIQRTQQEDSAVYLCASSLANWGYTFGSGTRLTVV.

This clone appeared once. V gene TRBV7-2 combines with J gene TRBJ2-1; 8 positions agree with TRBD2. The CDR3 length is 14 residues. Germline assignment: CDR1 SGHTA and CDR2 FQGNSA. V lost 5 bases, J lost 6 bases, and 6 bases stayed unmatched. CDR3 in DNA: TGTGCCAGCAGCACCAGACTAGCGACCAATGAGCAGTTCTTC. Translated: CASSTRLATNEQFF.

This chain links TRBV27 with TRBJ2-2; TRBD1 agrees at 9 bases. The CDR3 loop spans 16 amino acids. V lost 6 bases to trimming and J lost 6 bases; unmatched junction nucleotides: 11. Germline-derived CDR1 and CDR2 are MNHEY and SMNVEV (reference sequence). CDR3 sequence: CASRPWRTGVAGELFF. The CDR3 region has the DNA TGTGCCAGCAGACCCTGGAGGACAGGGGTTGCCGGGGAGCTGTTTTTT.

V and J are TRBV30 and TRBJ2-2; 11 bases fit TRBD2. Germline assignment: CDR1 GTSNPN and CDR2 SVGIG (reference sequence). The CDR3 runs to 14 residues. With V trimmed by 5 bases and J by 4 bases, 3 bases remained unmatched. The CDR3: CAWETSGATGELFF. The DNA of the CDR3 is TGTGCCTGGGAGACTAGCGGGGCCACCGGGGAGCTGTTTTTT.

The gene calls are TRBV2 and TRBJ2-7; D may be TRBD1 (6 bases). With 6 bases removed from V and 5 bases from J, the gap between germline ends came to 11 bases. CDR1 SNHLY and CDR2 FYNNEI come from the germline V gene. The CDR3 has 12 amino acids. CDR3 nucleotide sequence: TGTGCCAGCAGCACCTGGACAGACGAGCAGTACTTC. This translates into CASSTWTDEQYF.

CDR3 nucleotide sequence: TGTGCCAGTAGTTCCTCCCTACGGGGGGCGTCAGGACAGCCCCAGCATTTT. Amino acid sequence: CASSSSLRGASGQPQHF. The rearrangement uses TRBV19 and TRBJ1-5, with D possibly TRBD1 on 6 matching bases. This CDR3 is built from 17 residues. Trimming removed 5 bases from V and 7 bases from J, with 24 bases in between. CDR1 and CDR2 (germline): LNHDA, SQIVND (reference sequence).

The chain combines TRBV20-1 with TRBJ2-4; D remains ambiguous. The CDR3 loop spans 11 amino acids. The V and J ends lost 1 base and 6 bases respectively, with 4 bases between them. Germline lookup yields CDR1 DFQATT and CDR2 SNEGSKA (reference sequence). The CDR3 reads CSARVGNIQYF. DNA of the CDR3: TGCAGTGCTAGAGTGGGAAACATTCAGTACTTC.

This sequence joins TRBV27 and TRBJ1-1; D remains ambiguous. V lost 6 bases and J 4 bases, leaving 12 bases between the germline ends. The CDR3 runs to 13 residues. Germline V lookup: CDR1 MNHEY, CDR2 SMNVEV (reference sequence). CDR3 amino acids: CASSRAVATEAFF. Here the CDR3 DNA reads TGTGCCAGCAGCCGCGCGGTTGCCACTGAAGCTTTCTTT.